The present entry profiles one T cell receptor beta chain with its context. The antigen is unknown. The data derive from a study of shared clonotypes between healthy human individuals. It was approximately 0.2 ug DNA, about 30,000 T cell genomes, that sorted-subset replicate PCRs used. Produced via immunoSEQ multiplex PCR; TCRdb's table is partial and in-frame only. The table lists hundreds of thousands of clones, approximately 96% of them singletons. Germline lookup yields CDR1 DFQATT and CDR2 SNEGSKA (reference sequence). The CDR3 length is 10 residues. In the naive CD8 group, cells lacked CD45RO and were positively selected for CCR7, so terminally differentiated effector memory CD45RA+ cells were left out. Study findings and constraints: Against clonotypes common to all four donors, non-shared ones had lower generation probabilities. The study drew on few donors, limiting represented genetic and exposure-history diversity. Sample collection involved blood only; tissue repertoires are likely different.

The specimen sequenced was naive CD8+ T cells sorted from blood. This clonotype was sampled from a woman in her 30s in good health. V and J are TRBV20-1 and TRBJ2-7; D not certain. The CDR3 sequence: CRMDGYEQYF. The CDR3 nucleotides read TGCAGAATGGATGGTTACGAGCAGTACTTC.